These 18 T cell receptor beta chains were sequenced from one sample in a study of T cells expressing NK-cell markers. Reprocessing the 5' RACE reads, TCRdb reports a single entry for every CDR3 protein and omits DNA. The record lists 200,000 to 300,000 distinct CDR3 sequences, of which the ten most abundant hold 0.3% to 0.45%. The sequencing input was blood T cells: a sorted CD56 or NKG2C T cell subset, CD4+ or CD8+ T cells, or bulk PBMC T cells (not recorded which). Receptors were obtained from a man aged 18 to 29 in good health.

The rearrangement joins TRBV7-3 to TRBJ2-2; lacking DNA, the TRBD1 call made by TCRdb goes unchecked. Germline loops: CDR1 SGHTA, CDR2 FQGTGA. This CDR3 is built from 14 residues. The CDR3 is CASSTQGAVGELFF.

The chain links TRBV4-1 to TRBJ1-2. CDR3 length: 15 amino acids. Germline V gene sequence: CDR1 MGHRA, CDR2 YSYEKL. This chain's CDR3 is CASSQDPAVERLYTF.

The genes are TRBV10-2 and TRBJ1-1; TCRdb's assignment of TRBD1 cannot be checked, as there is no DNA. The CDR3 covers 15 residues. Germline CDR1 WSHSY, CDR2 SAAADI. CDR3 loop: CASKIRGTVNTEAFF.

The chain is built from TRBV6-1 and TRBJ2-7; the D gene TCRdb calls, TRBD2, cannot be checked with no DNA. Germline CDR1 and CDR2: MNHNS and SASEGT. The CDR3 has 13 residues. CDR3 region: CASSAQTRTEQYF.

The rearrangement joins TRBV20-1 to TRBJ1-3. Germline V gives CDR1 DFQATT, CDR2 SNEGSKA (reference sequence). CDR3 size: 13 residues. CDR3 residues: CSARERSGNTIYF.

The rearrangement links TRBV11-3 to TRBJ2-5; without DNA, the TCRdb call of TRBD1 cannot be checked. The germline V gene has CDR1 SGHNT and CDR2 YENEEA. This CDR3 region has 13 residues. CDR3 amino acids: CASSRQDQETQYF.

The CDR3 loop reads CASSLLAGVSYNEQFF. This sequence joins TRBV7-9 and TRBJ2-1; the D call from TCRdb, TRBD2, cannot be confirmed without DNA. Germline CDR1 SEHNR, CDR2 FQNEAQ (reference sequence). This CDR3 has 16 amino acids.

The chain links TRBV25-1 to TRBJ2-7; the TCRdb D gene call, TRBD1, has no DNA to confirm it. Per germline, CDR1 MGHDK and CDR2 SYGVNS. This CDR3 is 14 amino acids long. The CDR3 protein is CASSEQQGGYEQYF.

The rearrangement joins TRBV24-1 to TRBJ2-2. The length of the CDR3 is 12 residues. Germline V CDR1 and CDR2: KGHDR, SFDVKD. CDR3 loop: CATLGNTGELFF.

The V gene is TRBV20-1, the J gene TRBJ1-5; TCRdb names TRBD1, which stays unverified in the absence of DNA. The germline V gene has CDR1 DFQATT and CDR2 SNEGSKA (reference sequence). The CDR3 runs to 17 residues. This chain's CDR3 is CSADTYTTQGGDQPQHF.

V gene TRBV6-5 combines with J gene TRBJ2-2. CDR3 length equals 12 residues. Germline CDR1 MNHEY, CDR2 SVGAGI. The CDR3 sequence: CASRINTGELFF.

The gene calls are TRBV10-3 and TRBJ2-1; TCRdb picks TRBD1, but there is no DNA to check that call. The CDR3 spans 14 residues. Germline lookup yields CDR1 ENHRY and CDR2 SYGVKD. The chain's CDR3 is CAIRDRVTSNEQFF.

V usage is TRBV20-1 and J usage is TRBJ2-1; TCRdb lists TRBD2, though no DNA is available to test this call. CDR1 is DFQATT and CDR2 is SNEGSKA in the germline V gene (reference sequence). This CDR3 region has 16 residues. The CDR3 loop reads CSAKVSGPSSYNEQFF.

The CDR3 is CASSLVTSIVDEQFF. The chain links TRBV7-6 to TRBJ2-1; TCRdb picks TRBD2, but there is no DNA to check that call. CDR1 SGHVS and CDR2 FNYEAQ come from the germline V gene. This CDR3 region has 15 residues.

V usage is TRBV7-9 and J usage is TRBJ1-3; TCRdb's D call, TRBD1, is unchecked because there is no DNA. Germline CDR1 and CDR2: SEHNR and FQNEAQ (reference sequence). This CDR3 comprises 18 residues. CDR3 residues: CASSLRIRGQKKGNTIYF.

The J gene is TRBJ2-1, the V gene TRBV11-2. Per the germline V gene, CDR1 is SGHAT and CDR2 is FQNNGV. The CDR3 loop spans 11 amino acids. The CDR3 here is CASSNFNEQFF.

The J gene is TRBJ2-2, the V gene TRBV12-3 or TRBV12-4. This CDR3 spans 12 amino acids. The CDR3 region is CASGYSTGELFF.

The V call is TRBV29-1, the J call TRBJ2-3; TCRdb calls TRBD2, which cannot be checked without DNA. This CDR3 region has 14 residues. Germline CDR1 and CDR2: SQVTM and ANQGSEA. The CDR3 protein is CSVRVGVGTDTQYF.